In its sample, the clone carrying this T cell receptor beta chain was seen a few times. In the study's own analysis: How many nucleated cells were present was estimated from reference gene primer amplification. Data came from immunoSEQ multiplex PCR; TCRdb stores just in-frame clones and leaves some out. For V, J and clone size, that table is used; D and trimming come from the DNA. Among 260,000 or so clones listed, 80% to 90% were seen once. Trimming cost V 2 bases and J 0 bases; bases outside gene matches: 4. The length of the CDR3 is 16 residues. Germline V lookup: CDR1 MNHNS, CDR2 SASEGT. The data belong to a study of blood T cell repertoires in COVID-19. About the research overall: Italy, Spain and the United States were the sources of the convalescent and acute COVID-19 samples. The analysed material was cDNA or gDNA that came from T cells, B-cell-depleted T cells, or PBMCs.

The V and J genes are TRBV6-1 and TRBJ2-5; 9 nucleotides align to TRBD2. The sample consisted of peripheral blood. The origin of this receptor is an elderly man with acute or convalescent COVID-19. In nucleotides, the CDR3 is TGTGCCAGCAGTGAAAAGGCGGGGGGGCACCAAGAGACCCAGTACTTC. It codes for CASSEKAGGHQETQYF.